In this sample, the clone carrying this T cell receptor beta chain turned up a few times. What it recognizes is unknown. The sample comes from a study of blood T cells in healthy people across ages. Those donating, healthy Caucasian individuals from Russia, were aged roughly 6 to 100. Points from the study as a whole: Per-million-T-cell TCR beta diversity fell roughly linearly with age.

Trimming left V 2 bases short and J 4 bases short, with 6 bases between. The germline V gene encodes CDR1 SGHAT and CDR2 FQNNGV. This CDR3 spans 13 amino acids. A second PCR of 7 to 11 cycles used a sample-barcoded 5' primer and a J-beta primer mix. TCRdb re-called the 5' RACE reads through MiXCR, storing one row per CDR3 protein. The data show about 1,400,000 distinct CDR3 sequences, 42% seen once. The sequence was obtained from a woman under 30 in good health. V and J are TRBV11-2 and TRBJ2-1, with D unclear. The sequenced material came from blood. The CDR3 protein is CASSLIQYNEQFF. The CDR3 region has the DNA TGTGCCAGCAGCTTAATACAATACAATGAGCAGTTCTTC.